This passage covers 22 T cell receptor beta chains from one sample sequenced in a study of vaccination and CD4 T cells after COVID-19 (dated by TCRdb to the early 2020s). Antigens for these TCRs are unknown. Receptors were amplified or captured by PCR. This sample was sequenced with an Illumina iSeq 100. At the Johns Hopkins FTIC core, DNA from the cultured CD4+ T cells underwent TCR sequencing with the Oncomine TCR Beta short-read assay. TCRdb reprocessing: public reads trimmed at Q25 with fastp, clones called with MiXCR, in-frame beta chains kept. Under each unique CDR3 protein, matching rows form one entry showing the most common genes and DNA. The sample table records 17,000 or so distinct CDR3 sequences; around 32% of these occur just once. The ten most abundant clones make up roughly 14% of the sample. This specimen's treatment or condition label, interpreted: 10-day PBMC culture with coronavirus spike peptide pools or control peptides (ViraFEST assay).

The sequenced sample was cultured CD4+ T cells from blood. The receptor set was obtained from a human donor with COVID-19.

CDR3 region: CASSFSALYEQYF. Written as DNA, the CDR3 is TGCGCCAGCAGCTTTAGCGCGTTATACGAGCAGTACTTC. The rearrangement joins TRBV5-1 to TRBJ2-7; possibly TRBD2 for D (5 bases). The length of the CDR3 is 13 residues. V shed 2 bases and J shed 4 bases, with 10 bases lying between them. The germline V gene has CDR1 SGHRS and CDR2 YFSETQ.

V is TRBV4-3 and J is TRBJ2-5, with 10 bases that match TRBD2. CDR1 is LGHNA, CDR2 YSLEER, per germline. The CDR3 extends over 15 amino acids. V lost 0 bases and J lost 4; bases outside the gene matches: 2. The CDR3 spells CASSQDSGGLETQYF. Here the CDR3 DNA reads TGCGCCAGCAGCCAAGATAGCGGGGGGCTAGAGACCCAGTACTTC.

Written as DNA, the CDR3 is TGTGCCAGTACCAACCCGGGGGCAGTCGGCAATCAGCCCCAGCATTTT. It is translated as CASTNPGAVGNQPQHF. The chain recombines TRBV19 with TRBJ1-5; a possible D gene is TRBD1 (6 bases). CDR1 and CDR2 from the germline V gene are LNHDA and SQIVND (reference sequence). V was clipped by 7 bases and J by 2 bases, with 18 bases between them. CDR3 length: 16 amino acids.

The chain joins TRBV12-3 or TRBV12-4 to TRBJ2-5, with D tentatively TRBD2 (5 bases). Trimming cost V 4 bases and J 3 bases, with 15 bases left between them. This CDR3 is built from 15 residues. The CDR3 protein is CASSSPSRGKETQYF. CDR3 DNA sequence: TGTGCCAGCAGTTCCCCATCTCGGGGTAAAGAGACCCAGTACTTC.

The chain uses TRBV2 and TRBJ1-3; no reliable D call. V lost 5 bases and J 3 bases, leaving 20 bases between the germline ends. The CDR3 extends over 17 amino acids. CDR1 and CDR2 from the germline V gene are SNHLY and FYNNEI. CDR3 in amino acids: CASSLPGGVLDGNTIYF. CDR3 DNA sequence: TGTGCCAGCAGTCTCCCTGGAGGAGTCCTTGATGGAAACACCATATATTTT.

The chain couples TRBV6-1 to TRBJ1-1, with D perhaps TRBD1 (6 bases). The V and J ends lost 5 bases and 3 bases respectively, with 25 bases between them. CDR3 length: 18 residues. The germline V gene has CDR1 MNHNS and CDR2 SASEGT. CDR3 in amino acids: CASSKLQPGPRQDTEAFF. The CDR3 region has the DNA TGTGCCAGCAGTAAATTACAGCCGGGCCCCAGACAGGACACTGAAGCTTTCTTT.

This rearrangement joins TRBV20-1 to TRBJ1-3; 9 nucleotides agree with TRBD1. Germline CDR1 is DFQATT and CDR2 is SNEGSKA (reference sequence). The CDR3 length is 14 residues. V lost 4 bases to trimming and J lost 2 bases; unmatched junction nucleotides: 3. This CDR3 reads CSAIDRGAGNTIYF. The CDR3 DNA is TGCAGTGCTATTGACAGGGGGGCTGGAAACACCATATATTTT.

The chain recombines TRBV7-2 with TRBJ2-1; possibly TRBD2 for D (5 bases). The CDR3 is 14 amino acids. Deletions cut 5 bases from V and 1 base from J, with 9 bases between. CDR1 SGHTA and CDR2 FQGNSA come from the germline V gene. CDR3 sequence: CASSPRGSYNEQFF. CDR3 sequence (DNA): TGTGCCAGCAGCCCCCGGGGTTCCTACAATGAGCAGTTCTTC.

This chain joins TRBV5-1 and TRBJ2-4; 8 bases map to TRBD2. Trimming removed 3 bases from V and 5 bases from J; junction bases left unmatched: 7. CDR3 length: 15 residues. The germline V gene encodes CDR1 SGHRS and CDR2 YFSETQ. CDR3 bases: TGCGCCAGCAGCTATATAGCGGGGCATGAAAACATTCAGTACTTC. Protein: CASSYIAGHENIQYF. Drawing the rest from reference TRBV5-1 and TRBJ2-4, the complete variable domain is KAGVTQTPRYLIKTRGQQVTLSCSPISGHRSVSWYQQTPGQGLQFLFEYFSETQRNKGNFPGRFSGRQFSNSRSEMNVSTLELGDSALYLCASSYIAGHENIQYFGAGTRLSVL.

The rearrangement links TRBV5-1 to TRBJ1-2, with D perhaps matching TRBD1 (6 bases). V was shortened by 0 bases and J by 4 bases, with 10 bases between the two germline ends. CDR1 is SGHRS and CDR2 is YFSETQ in the germline V gene. CDR3 size: 14 residues. CDR3 nucleotide sequence: TGCGCCAGCAGCTTGGGAGACAGGACCTATGGCTACACCTTC. Translation: CASSLGDRTYGYTF.

This chain uses TRBV12-3 or TRBV12-4 with TRBJ2-7; D not resolved. Between the trimmed V and J ends, which lost 8 bases and 5 bases, there was a span of 13 bases. The CDR3 is made up of 12 amino acids. In DNA form, the CDR3 reads TGTGCCAGCTCCTCTTTTTTTAACGAGCAGTACTTC. Translation gives CASSSFFNEQYF.

This chain connects TRBV7-9 to TRBJ1-6; 9 nucleotides agree with TRBD1. CDR3 length: 15 amino acids. Germline trimming cut 4 bases from V and 9 bases from J; bases unmatched to any gene: 7. Germline V gives CDR1 SEHNR, CDR2 FQNEAQ (reference sequence). Here the CDR3 DNA reads TGTGCCAGCAGCTCACAGGGGGCAACGGTTTCACCCCTCCACTTT. It encodes CASSSQGATVSPLHF.

This chain connects TRBV2 to TRBJ2-2, with D possibly called TRBD1 or TRBD2 (6 bases each). Germline V gives CDR1 SNHLY, CDR2 FYNNEI. Trimming removed 8 bases at V and 4 bases at J, with 17 bases between. CDR3 length: 15 amino acids. In DNA, the CDR3 is TGTGCCAGCGGGACTCAGGGGCACGGCACCGGGGAGCTGTTTTTT. Protein sequence: CASGTQGHGTGELFF.

The table lists this clonotype with a few counts. The chain carries TRBV12-3 or TRBV12-4 and TRBJ1-6, with 9 bases aligning to TRBD1. Trimming at V came to 7 bases and at J to 4 bases, leaving 8 bases not matched to a gene. The CDR3 is 16 residues long. CDR3 coding DNA: TGTGCCAGCAACCGGGACAGGGCGGGATATAATTCACCCCTCCACTTT. Its translation is CASNRDRAGYNSPLHF.

There are a few counts of this clonotype. The chain combines TRBV10-3 with TRBJ1-1; no clear D gene. V was shortened by 0 bases and J by 2 bases, with 4 bases between the two germline ends. The CDR3 consists of 13 residues. Germline V gene sequence: CDR1 ENHRY, CDR2 SYGVKD. The CDR3 spells CAISESRNTEAFF. The CDR3 bases are TGTGCCATCAGTGAGTCGAGAAACACTGAAGCTTTCTTT.

This clonotype has a handful of counts. V gene TRBV6-2 or TRBV6-3 combines with J gene TRBJ1-2; D unclear. CDR1 is MNHEY, CDR2 SVGEGT, per germline. With 0 bases removed from V and 2 bases from J, the gap between germline ends came to 7 bases. CDR3 length equals 14 residues. The chain's CDR3 is CASSYSGSNYGYTF. CDR3 DNA sequence: TGTGCCAGCAGTTACTCGGGCAGCAACTATGGCTACACCTTC.

The J gene is TRBJ1-5, the V gene TRBV30; the match to TRBD1 covers 8 bases. Germline V gene sequence: CDR1 GTSNPN, CDR2 SVGIG (reference sequence). Trimming at V came to 2 bases and at J to 6 bases, leaving 9 bases not matched to a gene. This CDR3 comprises 15 residues. The CDR3 DNA reads as TGTGCCTGGAGTAGCAGACAGGGGTTATCTCAGCCCCAGCATTTT. This translates into CAWSSRQGLSQPQHF.

This clonotype was observed a few times. The chain links TRBV6-1 to TRBJ2-3, with D possibly being TRBD2 (6 bases). The CDR3 extends over 16 amino acids. V was pared by 5 bases and J by 6 bases, with 21 bases between. From germline, CDR1 is MNHNS and CDR2 SASEGT. The CDR3 spells CASSPLGGNIRDTQYF. CDR3 sequence (DNA): TGTGCCAGCAGTCCCCTCGGAGGGAACATAAGGGATACGCAGTATTTT.

This chain connects TRBV6-1 to TRBJ1-2; the D is unclear. The V gene lost 2 bases and the J gene lost 8 bases, with 15 bases spanning the gap. Germline V CDR1 and CDR2: MNHNS, SASEGT. The CDR3 runs to 14 residues. The CDR3 region is CASSERLAAYGYTF. CDR3 coding DNA: TGTGCCAGCAGTGAAAGGTTAGCGGCCTACGGCTACACCTTC.

This clonotype has a handful of counts. The rearrangement joins TRBV10-1 to TRBJ2-5, with D uncertain. Germline values: CDR1 WNHNN, CDR2 SYGVQD (reference sequence). With 7 bases removed from V and 8 bases from J, the gap between germline ends came to 5 bases. The CDR3 length is 9 residues. CDR3 sequence reads: CASTVTQYF. In DNA, the CDR3 is TGCGCCAGCACCGTTACCCAGTACTTC.

This clonotype counts as medium-sized. V gene TRBV24-1 combines with J gene TRBJ2-2; D perhaps matches TRBD1 (6 bases). The CDR3 spans 17 residues. Germline values: CDR1 KGHDR, CDR2 SFDVKD. V was clipped by 3 bases and J by 2 bases, with 15 bases between them. The CDR3 sequence: CATSDARTEGNTGELFF. For the CDR3, the DNA is TGTGCCACCAGTGATGCCCGGACAGAGGGAAACACCGGGGAGCTGTTTTTT.

This clonotype has only a few counts. This rearrangement joins TRBV7-2 to TRBJ2-2, with 11 bases lining up with TRBD2. Germline-derived CDR1 and CDR2 are SGHTA and FQGNSA. V shed 2 bases, J shed 6 bases, and the junction held 2 bases outside the gene matches. This CDR3 contains 15 residues. In nucleotides, the CDR3 is TGTGCCAGCAGCTTACTGACTAGCGGGGCCGGGGAGCTGTTTTTT. It specifies CASSLLTSGAGELFF.